Presented here are 19 T cell receptor beta chains from one specimen sequenced in a study of shared clonotypes between healthy human individuals. Libraries were prepared by immunoSEQ multiplex PCR; TCRdb keeps only in-frame clonotypes and omits some of them. The sample consists of around 2,000,000 clones, 85% to 95% of them appearing once. Naive CD8 isolation took CD45RO-negative cells positively selected for CCR7 and excluded terminally differentiated effector memory CD45RA+ cells. The specimen sequenced was naive CD8+ T cells from PBMCs. These receptors were collected from a man between 18 and 35 years old in good health. Some clones in this sample may be carry-over from other donors' samples.

The CDR3 DNA is TGTGCCAGCAGCTCAATAGCGGGAGGCGGCACAGATACGCAGTATTTT. It is translated as CASSSIAGGGTDTQYF. The rearrangement joins TRBV11-2 to TRBJ2-3; 10 bases map to TRBD2. Germline V CDR1 and CDR2: SGHAT, FQNNGV. The ends lost 4 bases at V and 1 base at J; junction bases unmatched: 5. CDR3 size: 16 residues.

The genes are TRBV5-6 and TRBJ2-1; tentative D call: TRBD2 (5 bases). V gave up 0 bases and J gave up 8 bases, with 15 bases separating them. The germline gives CDR1 SGHDT, CDR2 YYEEEE. The CDR3 consists of 15 residues. DNA of the CDR3: TGTGCCAGCAGCTTGGAGGAGCCCCCAGCGGATGAGCAGTTCTTC. Its protein product is CASSLEEPPADEQFF. The whole variable domain, remainder taken from reference TRBV5-6 and TRBJ2-1, is DAGVTQSPTHLIKTRGQQVTLRCSPKSGHDTVSWYQQALGQGPQFIFQYYEEEERQRGNFPDRFSGHQFPNYSSELNVNALLLGDSALYLCASSLEEPPADEQFFGPGTRLTVL.

The chain has TRBV9 and TRBJ2-1; no definite D call. Between the trimmed V and J ends, which lost 0 bases and 9 bases, there was a span of 16 bases. Germline CDR1 is SGDLS and CDR2 is YYNGEE. CDR3 length: 15 residues. The CDR3 region is CASSVENSPRGEQFF. CDR3 sequence (DNA): TGTGCCAGCAGCGTAGAGAACAGCCCGCGCGGTGAGCAGTTCTTC.

Note on this clone: The sample carries other DNA sequences with the same CDR3. V usage is TRBV9 and J usage is TRBJ2-1, with D perhaps given as TRBD1 or TRBD2 (5 bases each). In germline, CDR1 is SGDLS, CDR2 YYNGEE. This CDR3 comprises 12 residues. Trimming left V 2 bases short and J 5 bases short, with 5 bases between. CDR3 in DNA: TGTGCCAGCAGCGTGGGGGACAATGAGCAGTTCTTC. The encoded protein is CASSVGDNEQFF.

Regarding this clone: The sample contains more than one DNA sequence encoding this CDR3. CDR3 loop: CSVGGGTEAFF. CDR3 bases: TGCAGCGTCGGGGGGGGTACTGAAGCTTTCTTT. The chain has TRBV29-1 and TRBJ1-1; D is possibly TRBD1 (5 bases). The CDR3 loop spans 11 amino acids. Germline CDR1 SQVTM, CDR2 ANQGSEA. Trimming stripped 6 bases from V and 5 bases from J, with 10 bases between. Full variable domain (missing parts from reference TRBV29-1 and TRBJ1-1): SAVISQKPSRDICQRGTSLTIQCQVDSQVTMMFWYRQQPGQSLTLIATANQGSEATYESGFVIDKFPISRPNLTFSTLTVSNMSPEDSSIYLCSVGGGTEAFFGQGTRLTVV.

Remarks on this clone: The sample holds other DNA sequences that translate to the same CDR3. V gene TRBV27 combines with J gene TRBJ2-7, with D possibly being TRBD2 (6 bases). With 3 bases removed from V and 4 bases from J, the gap between germline ends came to 16 bases. Germline CDR1 and CDR2: MNHEY and SMNVEV (reference sequence). This CDR3 is 15 amino acids long. CDR3 loop: CASSLSASAFYEQYF. Written as DNA, the CDR3 is TGTGCCAGCAGTTTGTCGGCTAGCGCCTTTTACGAGCAGTACTTC.

CDR3 sequence: CASSFLTSGGNEQYF. CDR3 in DNA: TGTGCCAGCAGCTTTTTGACTAGCGGGGGTAACGAGCAGTACTTC. The V call is TRBV5-4, the J call TRBJ2-7, with TRBD2 identical over 12 bases. J gave up 5 bases and V 2 bases, and 5 bases lay outside the gene matches. Germline V gene lookup returns CDR1 SGHNT and CDR2 YYREEE (reference sequence). The CDR3 spans 15 residues.

The DNA of the CDR3 is TGTGCCAGTTGGGGTTACAATGAGCAGTTCTTC. Protein: CASWGYNEQFF. This chain links TRBV27 with TRBJ2-1; D is unclear. CDR3 length: 11 amino acids. Germline-derived CDR1 and CDR2 are MNHEY and SMNVEV (reference sequence). The V gene lost 9 bases and the J gene lost 4 bases, with 7 bases spanning the gap.

The chain combines TRBV13 with TRBJ2-1; 7 nucleotides align to TRBD2. The V segment lost 8 bases and the J segment 5 bases; nucleotides outside the gene matches: 6. CDR1 and CDR2 (germline): PRHDT, FYEKMQ (reference sequence). The CDR3 contains 13 residues. Written as DNA, the CDR3 is TGTGCCAGCTCGGGCGGGAGAGACAATGAGCAGTTCTTC. It encodes CASSGGRDNEQFF.

Of note for this clone: Other nucleotide sequences in the sample specify the same CDR3. The chain uses TRBV9 and TRBJ2-7; D uncertain. Germline V CDR1 and CDR2: SGDLS, YYNGEE. Trimming stripped 0 bases from V and 1 base from J, with 5 bases between. There are 13 residues in the CDR3. The CDR3 DNA is TGTGCCAGCAGCGTAGCCCCATCCTACGAGCAGTACTTC. Protein product: CASSVAPSYEQYF.

As for this clone: The sample carries other DNA sequences with the same CDR3. The chain recombines TRBV11-3 with TRBJ2-2; D is ambiguous. CDR1 and CDR2 from the germline V gene are SGHNT and YENEEA. The CDR3 runs 12 residues. The V end lost 3 bases, the J end lost 4 bases, and 3 bases lay between the germline ends. CDR3 bases: TGTGCCAGCAGCTTGGGCACCGGGGAGCTGTTTTTT. The encoded protein is CASSLGTGELFF.

The chain has TRBV6-5 and TRBJ1-5, with D hard to call. The length of the CDR3 is 14 residues. The V end lost 6 bases, the J end lost 4 bases, and 13 bases lay between the germline ends. CDR1 and CDR2 (germline): MNHEY, SVGAGI. The CDR3 region is CASSRGDRNQPQHF. In nucleotides, the CDR3 is TGTGCCAGCAGCCGGGGAGATAGAAATCAGCCCCAGCATTTT.

This chain uses TRBV9 with TRBJ1-1, with a weak D call TRBD1 (5 bases). This CDR3 contains 15 residues. The V end was cut by 3 bases, the J end by 6 bases, with 18 bases between. Per germline, CDR1 SGDLS and CDR2 YYNGEE. The CDR3 is CASSELGATPPEAFF. The CDR3 DNA reads TGTGCCAGCAGCGAGTTAGGGGCCACCCCCCCTGAAGCTTTCTTT.

This rearrangement joins TRBV7-6 to TRBJ2-5; 7 nucleotides align to TRBD2. Germline V gene lookup returns CDR1 SGHVS and CDR2 FNYEAQ. The CDR3 length is 14 residues. The trim removed 5 bases at V and 2 bases at J, leaving 5 bases unmatched. CDR3 in DNA: TGTGCCAGCAGCCAAACTAGCGTACAAGAGACCCAGTACTTC. Translated: CASSQTSVQETQYF.

V is TRBV18 and J is TRBJ2-5, with D hard to call. Germline loops: CDR1 KGHSH, CDR2 LQKENI. Trimming shortened V by 2 bases and J by 1 base, and 11 bases separated the two germline ends. The CDR3 totals 15 residues. CDR3 in amino acids: CASSPEWESQETQYF. DNA of the CDR3: TGTGCCAGCTCACCAGAATGGGAATCCCAAGAGACCCAGTACTTC.

This sequence joins TRBV7-3 and TRBJ2-1; 10 bases fit TRBD2. Germline assignment: CDR1 SGHTA and CDR2 FQGTGA. The J segment lost 8 bases and the V segment lost 11 bases, leaving 6 bases of the junction unmatched. The CDR3 runs to 12 residues. CDR3 in amino acids: CASGLAGDEQFF. DNA for the CDR3: TGTGCCTCGGGTCTAGCGGGGGATGAGCAGTTCTTC.

The chain joins TRBV7-9 to TRBJ1-1; D not resolved. The CDR3 length is 12 residues. Germline V gives CDR1 SEHNR, CDR2 FQNEAQ (reference sequence). Trimming pared 4 bases from V and 4 bases from J, leaving 7 bases between. The CDR3 DNA follows: TGTGCCAGCAGCTCCATTGGCACTGAAGCTTTCTTT. It yields the protein CASSSIGTEAFF.

This chain links TRBV30 with TRBJ2-5; TRBD2 aligns across 7 bases. The CDR3 consists of 15 residues. V lost 0 bases, J lost 2 bases, and 6 bases stayed unmatched. Germline values: CDR1 GTSNPN, CDR2 SVGIG (reference sequence). This CDR3 is CAWSVGASGQETQYF. CDR3 nucleotides: TGTGCCTGGAGTGTAGGGGCTAGCGGACAAGAGACCCAGTACTTC.

The chain uses TRBV27 and TRBJ2-3, with 9 bases matching TRBD2. The trim removed 2 bases at V and 0 bases at J, leaving 3 bases unmatched. The CDR3 has 16 residues. The germline V gene encodes CDR1 MNHEY and CDR2 SMNVEV (reference sequence). As DNA, the CDR3 is TGTGCCAGCAGTTTACTAGCGGGGCCTAGCACAGATACGCAGTATTTT. The encoded protein is CASSLLAGPSTDTQYF.